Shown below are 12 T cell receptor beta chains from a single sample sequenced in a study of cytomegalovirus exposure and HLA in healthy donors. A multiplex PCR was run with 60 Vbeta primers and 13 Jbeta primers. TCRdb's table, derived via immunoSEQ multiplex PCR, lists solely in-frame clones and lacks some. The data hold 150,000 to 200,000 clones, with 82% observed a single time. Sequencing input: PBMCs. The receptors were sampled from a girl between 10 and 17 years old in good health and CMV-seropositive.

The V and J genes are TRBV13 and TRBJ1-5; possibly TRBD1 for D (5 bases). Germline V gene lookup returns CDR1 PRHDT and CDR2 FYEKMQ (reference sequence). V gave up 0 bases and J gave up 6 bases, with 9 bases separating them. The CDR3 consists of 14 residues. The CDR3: CASSLGGGGQPQHF. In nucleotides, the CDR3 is TGTGCCAGCAGCTTAGGGGGGGGTGGTCAGCCCCAGCATTTT.

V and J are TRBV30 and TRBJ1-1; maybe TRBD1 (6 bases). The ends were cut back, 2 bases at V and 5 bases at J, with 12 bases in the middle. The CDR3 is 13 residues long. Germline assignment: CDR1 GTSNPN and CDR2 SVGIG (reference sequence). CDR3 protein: CAWSRGSGTEAFF. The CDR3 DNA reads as TGTGCCTGGAGTAGGGGGTCGGGGACTGAAGCTTTCTTT.

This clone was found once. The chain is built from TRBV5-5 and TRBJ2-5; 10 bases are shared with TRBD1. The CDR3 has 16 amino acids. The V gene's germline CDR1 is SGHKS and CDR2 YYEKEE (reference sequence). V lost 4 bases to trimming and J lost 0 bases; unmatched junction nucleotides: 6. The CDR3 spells CASSQTGGAYQETQYF. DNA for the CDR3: TGTGCCAGCAGCCAGACAGGGGGCGCGTACCAAGAGACCCAGTACTTC.

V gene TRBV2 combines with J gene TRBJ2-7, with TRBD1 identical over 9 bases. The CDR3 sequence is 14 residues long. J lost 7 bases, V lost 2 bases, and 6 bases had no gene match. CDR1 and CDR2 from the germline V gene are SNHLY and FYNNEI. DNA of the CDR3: TGTGCCAGCAGTGAACCTGGACAGGGGTGGGAGCAGTACTTC. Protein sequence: CASSEPGQGWEQYF.

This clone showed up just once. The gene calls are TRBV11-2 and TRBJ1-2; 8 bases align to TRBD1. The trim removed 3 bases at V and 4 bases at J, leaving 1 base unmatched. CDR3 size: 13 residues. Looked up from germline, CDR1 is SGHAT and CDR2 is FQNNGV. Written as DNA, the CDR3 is TGTGCCAGCAGCTTGGGGACAGGCTATGGCTACACCTTC. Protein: CASSLGTGYGYTF.

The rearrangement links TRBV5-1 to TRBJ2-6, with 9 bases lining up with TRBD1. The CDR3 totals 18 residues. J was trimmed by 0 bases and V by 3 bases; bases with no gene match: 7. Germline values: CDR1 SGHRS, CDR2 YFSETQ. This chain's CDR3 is CASSWGQGLHSGANVLTF. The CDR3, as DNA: TGCGCCAGCAGCTGGGGACAGGGCCTACACTCTGGGGCCAACGTCCTGACTTTC.

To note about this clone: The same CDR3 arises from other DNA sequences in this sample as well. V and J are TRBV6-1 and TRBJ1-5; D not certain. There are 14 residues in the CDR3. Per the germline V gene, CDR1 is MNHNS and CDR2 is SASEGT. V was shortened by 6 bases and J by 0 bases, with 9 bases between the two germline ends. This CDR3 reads CASSGEFSNQPQHF. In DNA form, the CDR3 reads TGTGCCAGCAGCGGAGAATTTAGCAATCAGCCCCAGCATTTT.

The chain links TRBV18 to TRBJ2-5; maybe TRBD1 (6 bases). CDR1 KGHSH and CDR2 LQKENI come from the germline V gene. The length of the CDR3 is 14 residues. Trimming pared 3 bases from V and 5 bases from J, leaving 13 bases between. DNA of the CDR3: TGTGCCAGCTCACCCGGGACAACCAGGGAGACCCAGTACTTC. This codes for CASSPGTTRETQYF. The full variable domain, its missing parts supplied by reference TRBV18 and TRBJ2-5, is NAGVMQNPRHLVRRRGQEARLRCSPMKGHSHVYWYRQLPEEGLKFMVYLQKENIIDESGMPKERFSAEFPKEGPSILRIQQVVRGDSAAYFCASSPGTTRETQYFGPGTRLLVL.

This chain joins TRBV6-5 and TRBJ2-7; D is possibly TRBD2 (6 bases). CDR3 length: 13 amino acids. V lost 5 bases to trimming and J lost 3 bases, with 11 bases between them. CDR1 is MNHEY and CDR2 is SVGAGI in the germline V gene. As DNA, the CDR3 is TGTGCCAGCAGTACCGGGGGTTACTACGAGCAGTACTTC. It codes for CASSTGGYYEQYF.

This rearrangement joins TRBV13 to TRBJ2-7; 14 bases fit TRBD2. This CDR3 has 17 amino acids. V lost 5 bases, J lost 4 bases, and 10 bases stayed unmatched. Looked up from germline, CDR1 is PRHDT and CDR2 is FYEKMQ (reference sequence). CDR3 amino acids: CASSTRLAGGPDYEQYF. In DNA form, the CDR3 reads TGTGCCAGCAGCACGCGACTAGCGGGAGGGCCCGATTACGAGCAGTACTTC.

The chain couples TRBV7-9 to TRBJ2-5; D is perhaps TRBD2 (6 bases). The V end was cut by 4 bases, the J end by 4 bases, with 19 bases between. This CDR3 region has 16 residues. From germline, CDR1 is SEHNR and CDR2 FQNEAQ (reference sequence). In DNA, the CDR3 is TGTGCCAGCAGCTCCAACGACGGGGCCGGGGGAGAGACCCAGTACTTC. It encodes CASSSNDGAGGETQYF.

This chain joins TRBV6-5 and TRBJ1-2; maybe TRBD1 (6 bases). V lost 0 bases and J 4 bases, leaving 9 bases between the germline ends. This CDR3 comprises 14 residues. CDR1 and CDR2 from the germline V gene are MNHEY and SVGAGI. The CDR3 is CASSYSQGPYGYTF. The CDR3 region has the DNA TGTGCCAGCAGTTACTCCCAGGGGCCCTATGGCTACACCTTC.